This TCR beta chain was sequenced during a study of radiotherapy plus CTLA-4 blockade in lung cancer. On the study more broadly: Objective responses were seen in 15% to 20% of patients, disease control in over 25%.

The germline gives CDR1 LGHNA, CDR2 YSLEER. The CDR3 has 14 residues. With 2 bases clipped from V and 7 bases from J, the junction kept 6 bases outside the gene matches. Libraries were prepared by immunoSEQ multiplex PCR; TCRdb keeps only in-frame clonotypes and omits some of them. This sample has about 110,000 clones, with over 65% found just once. Enrolled patients, whose metastatic non-small-cell lung cancer was chemo-refractory, received focal radiation plus CTLA-4 blockade with ipilimumab. Comments on this clone: Its specificity is unknown.

General study findings and limits: Interferon-beta, together with early blood T cell clone dynamics, reportedly best predicted response. Blood saw expansion of tumor-derived TCR clones after radiotherapy plus ipilimumab.

The chain employs TRBV4-3 and TRBJ2-3; 7 bases agree with TRBD1. This TCR derives from a human donor with non-small cell lung cancer that progressed on radiotherapy plus ipilimumab. Some clones in this sample may be carry-over from other donors' samples. The sequences come from peripheral blood, collected from a patient treated with radiotherapy plus ipilimumab. The CDR3 DNA reads TGCGCCAGCAGCCAAACTAAACAGGGGTATACGCAGTATTTT. This codes for CASSQTKQGYTQYF.